The clone carrying this TCR beta chain was observed at least ten times. Its antigen is not identified. Germline V CDR1 and CDR2: DFQATT, SNEGSKA (reference sequence). Trimming stripped 3 bases from V and 4 bases from J, with 19 bases between. The CDR3 is made up of 16 amino acids. Time point of the sample: newly diagnosed GD, antithyroid drugs for less than 3 months. Making the TCR library involved RNA that had been extracted from PBMCs. The data derive from a study of regulatory T cells in long-lasting Graves disease. For TCR beta, libraries came from iRepertoire HTBI primers and Arm-PCR of CDR3 regions. TCRdb re-called the multiplex PCR reads through MiXCR, storing one row per CDR3 protein. The data contain some 410,000 distinct CDR3 sequences, about 15% of them singletons. Findings of the study overall: There were preferences for TRBV28, TRBJ1-2 and TRBJ2-5 in persistent disease.

These data are also associated with another study on T cells in Graves' hyperthyroidism and ophthalmopathy. This second report adds: Carried out on the TCR CDR3, a first-round RT-PCR used the HTBI primer set.

V and J are TRBV20-1 and TRBJ2-1, with a weak D call TRBD1 (6 bases). This sequence was found in a woman under 40 with Graves disease. The material was peripheral blood mononuclear cells (PBMCs), obtained at new diagnosis, from a patient treated with antithyroid drugs. The CDR3 reads CSASGIGGAGYNEQFF. The CDR3 DNA sequence: TGCAGTGCTAGCGGCATAGGGGGAGCCGGATACAATGAGCAGTTCTTC.